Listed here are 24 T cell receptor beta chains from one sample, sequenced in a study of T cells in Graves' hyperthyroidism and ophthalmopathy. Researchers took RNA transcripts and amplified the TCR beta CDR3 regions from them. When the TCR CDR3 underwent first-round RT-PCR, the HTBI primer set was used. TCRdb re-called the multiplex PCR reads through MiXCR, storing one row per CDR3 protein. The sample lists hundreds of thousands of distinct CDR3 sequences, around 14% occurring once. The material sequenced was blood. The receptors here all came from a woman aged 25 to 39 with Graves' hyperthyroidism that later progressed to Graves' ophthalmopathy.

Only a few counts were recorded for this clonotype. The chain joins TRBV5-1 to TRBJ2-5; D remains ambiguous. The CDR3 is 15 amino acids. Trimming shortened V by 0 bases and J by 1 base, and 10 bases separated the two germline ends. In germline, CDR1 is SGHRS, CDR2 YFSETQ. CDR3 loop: CASSLALGTQETQYF. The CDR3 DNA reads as TGCGCCAGCAGCTTGGCCTTAGGAACCCAAGAGACCCAGTACTTC. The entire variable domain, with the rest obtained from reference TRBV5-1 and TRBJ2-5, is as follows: KAGVTQTPRYLIKTRGQQVTLSCSPISGHRSVSWYQQTPGQGLQFLFEYFSETQRNKGNFPGRFSGRQFSNSRSEMNVSTLELGDSALYLCASSLALGTQETQYFGPGTRLLVL.

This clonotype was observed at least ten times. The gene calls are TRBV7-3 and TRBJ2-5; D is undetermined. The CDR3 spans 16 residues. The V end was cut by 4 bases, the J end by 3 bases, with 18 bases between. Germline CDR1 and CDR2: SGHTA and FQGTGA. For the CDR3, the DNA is TGTGCCAGCAGCTCTTCTTTTGCGGTTCTGGAAGAGACCCAGTACTTC. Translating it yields CASSSSFAVLEETQYF.

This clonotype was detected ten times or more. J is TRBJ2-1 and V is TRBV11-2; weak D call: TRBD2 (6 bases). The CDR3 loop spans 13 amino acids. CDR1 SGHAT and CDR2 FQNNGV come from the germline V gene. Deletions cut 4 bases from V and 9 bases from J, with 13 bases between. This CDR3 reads CASSSGEGLEQFF. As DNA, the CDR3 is TGTGCCAGCAGCTCGGGAGAGGGACTTGAGCAGTTCTTC. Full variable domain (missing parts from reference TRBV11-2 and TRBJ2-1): EAGVAQSPRYKIIEKRQSVAFWCNPISGHATLYWYQQILGQGPKLLIQFQNNGVVDDSQLPKDRFSAERLKGVDSTLKIQPAKLEDSAVYLCASSSGEGLEQFFGPGTRLTVL.

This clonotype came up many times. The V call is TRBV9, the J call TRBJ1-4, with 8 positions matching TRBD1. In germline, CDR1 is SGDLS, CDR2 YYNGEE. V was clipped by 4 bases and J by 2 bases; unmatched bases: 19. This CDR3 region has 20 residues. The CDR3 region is CASSCLFGATGDETNEKLFF. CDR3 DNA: TGTGCCAGCAGCTGCCTATTTGGAGCGACAGGGGATGAGACTAATGAAAAACTGTTTTTT. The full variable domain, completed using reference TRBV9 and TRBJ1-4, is DSGVTQTPKHLITATGQRVTLRCSPRSGDLSVYWYQQSLDQGLQFLIQYYNGEERAKGNILERFSAQQFPDLHSELNLSSLELGDSALYFCASSCLFGATGDETNEKLFFGSGTQLSVL.

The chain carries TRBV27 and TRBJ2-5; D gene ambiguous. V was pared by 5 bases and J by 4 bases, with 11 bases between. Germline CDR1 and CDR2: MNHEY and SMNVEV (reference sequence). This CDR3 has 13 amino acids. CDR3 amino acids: CASSLKPPETQYF. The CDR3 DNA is TGTGCCAGCAGTCTAAAACCCCCAGAGACCCAGTACTTC.

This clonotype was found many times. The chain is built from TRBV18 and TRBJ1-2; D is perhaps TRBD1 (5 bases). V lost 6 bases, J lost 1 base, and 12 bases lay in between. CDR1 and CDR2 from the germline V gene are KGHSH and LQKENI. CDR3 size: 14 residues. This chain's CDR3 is CASSPGTVNYGYTF. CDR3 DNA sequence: TGTGCCAGCTCGCCCGGGACGGTTAACTATGGCTACACCTTC.

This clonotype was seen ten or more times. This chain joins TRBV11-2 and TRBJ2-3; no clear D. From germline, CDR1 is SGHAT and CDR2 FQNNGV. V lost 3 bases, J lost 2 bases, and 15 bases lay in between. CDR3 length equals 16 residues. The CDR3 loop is CASSLFNGRSTDTQYF. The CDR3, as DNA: TGTGCCAGCAGCTTGTTTAACGGGCGATCCACAGATACGCAGTATTTT.

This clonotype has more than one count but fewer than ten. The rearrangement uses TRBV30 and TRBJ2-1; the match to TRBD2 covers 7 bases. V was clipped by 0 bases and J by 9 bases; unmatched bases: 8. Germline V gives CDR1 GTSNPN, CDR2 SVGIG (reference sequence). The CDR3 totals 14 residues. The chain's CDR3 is CAWSVLGRLAEQFF. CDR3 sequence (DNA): TGTGCCTGGAGTGTCCTTGGCCGACTAGCTGAGCAGTTCTTC.

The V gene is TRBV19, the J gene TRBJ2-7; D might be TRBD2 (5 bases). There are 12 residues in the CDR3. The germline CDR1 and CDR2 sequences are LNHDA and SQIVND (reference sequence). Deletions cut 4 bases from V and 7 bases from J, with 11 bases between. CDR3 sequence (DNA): TGTGCCAGTAGTAAACTAGTCCATGAGCAGTACTTC. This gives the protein CASSKLVHEQYF.

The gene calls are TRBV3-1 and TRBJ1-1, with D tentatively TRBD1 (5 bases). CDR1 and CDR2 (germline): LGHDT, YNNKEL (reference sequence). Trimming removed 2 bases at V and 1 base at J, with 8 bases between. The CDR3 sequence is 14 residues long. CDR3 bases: TGTGCCAGCAGCCAACCAGGGTGGAACACTGAAGCTTTCTTT. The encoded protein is CASSQPGWNTEAFF. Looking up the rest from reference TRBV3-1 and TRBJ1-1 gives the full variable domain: DTAVSQTPKYLVTQMGNDKSIKCEQNLGHDTMYWYKQDSKKFLKIMFSYNNKELIINETVPNRFSPKSPDKAHLNLHINSLELGDSAVYFCASSQPGWNTEAFFGQGTRLTVV.

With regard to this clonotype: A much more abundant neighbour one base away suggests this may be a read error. In DNA form, the CDR3 reads TGTGCCTGGAACCAACCTGGACGGGCTGCTAACTGTGGCTACACCTTC. The encoded protein is CAWNQPGRAANCGYTF. The chain links TRBV30 to TRBJ1-2; D remains ambiguous. CDR3 length: 16 residues. Looked up from germline, CDR1 is GTSNPN and CDR2 is SVGIG (reference sequence). The whole variable domain, remainder taken from reference TRBV30 and TRBJ1-2, is SQTIHQWPATLVQPVGSPLSLECTVEGTSNPNLYWYRQAAGRGLQLLFYSVGIGQISSEVPQNLSASRPQDRQFILSSKKLLLSDSGFYLCAWNQPGRAANCGYTFGSGTRLTVV.

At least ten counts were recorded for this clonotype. CDR3 region: CASSPSPGAWEAFF. In nucleotides, the CDR3 is TGTGCCAGCAGTCCCTCCCCGGGCGCGTGGGAAGCTTTCTTT. V gene TRBV12-3 or TRBV12-4 combines with J gene TRBJ1-1, with unresolved D. Trimming removed 5 bases from V and 8 bases from J, with 18 bases in between. CDR3 length equals 14 residues.

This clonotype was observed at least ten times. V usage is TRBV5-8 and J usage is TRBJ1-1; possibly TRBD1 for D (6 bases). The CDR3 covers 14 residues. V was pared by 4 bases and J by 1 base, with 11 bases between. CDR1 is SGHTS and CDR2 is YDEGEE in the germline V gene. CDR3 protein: CASSQTGSNTEAFF. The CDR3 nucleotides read TGTGCCAGCAGCCAGACAGGATCGAACACTGAAGCTTTCTTT.

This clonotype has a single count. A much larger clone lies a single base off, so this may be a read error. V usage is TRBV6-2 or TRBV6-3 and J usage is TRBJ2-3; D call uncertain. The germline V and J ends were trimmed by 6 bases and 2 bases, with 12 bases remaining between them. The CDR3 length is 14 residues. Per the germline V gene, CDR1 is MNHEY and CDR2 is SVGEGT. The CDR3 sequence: CASSVLEDTDTQYF. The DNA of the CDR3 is TGTGCCAGCAGCGTCCTGGAAGACACAGATACGCAGTATTTT.

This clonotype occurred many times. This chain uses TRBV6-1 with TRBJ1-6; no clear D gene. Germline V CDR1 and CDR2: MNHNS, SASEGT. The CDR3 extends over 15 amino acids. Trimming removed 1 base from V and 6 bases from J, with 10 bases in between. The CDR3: CASSEGRGINSPLHF. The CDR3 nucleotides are TGTGCCAGCAGTGAAGGGCGGGGTATTAATTCACCCCTCCACTTT.

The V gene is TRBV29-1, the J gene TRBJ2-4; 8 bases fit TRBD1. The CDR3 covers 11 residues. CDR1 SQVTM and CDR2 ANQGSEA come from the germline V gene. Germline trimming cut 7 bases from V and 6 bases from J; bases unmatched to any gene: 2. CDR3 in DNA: TGCAGCGCAGGACAGGGAAACATTCAGTACTTC. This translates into CSAGQGNIQYF.

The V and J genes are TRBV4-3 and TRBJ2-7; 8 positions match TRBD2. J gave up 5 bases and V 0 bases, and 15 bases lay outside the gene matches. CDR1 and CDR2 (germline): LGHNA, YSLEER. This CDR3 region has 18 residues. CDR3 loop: CASSQDYVVAGSRDEQYF. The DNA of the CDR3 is TGCGCCAGCAGCCAAGACTACGTAGTAGCGGGATCTAGGGACGAGCAGTACTTC.

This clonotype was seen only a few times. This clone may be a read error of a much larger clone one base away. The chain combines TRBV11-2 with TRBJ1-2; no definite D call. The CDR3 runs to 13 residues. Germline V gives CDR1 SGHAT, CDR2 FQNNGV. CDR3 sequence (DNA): TGTGCCAGCAGCCCAGACCGATCCTATAGCTACACCTTC. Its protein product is CASSPDRSYSYTF.

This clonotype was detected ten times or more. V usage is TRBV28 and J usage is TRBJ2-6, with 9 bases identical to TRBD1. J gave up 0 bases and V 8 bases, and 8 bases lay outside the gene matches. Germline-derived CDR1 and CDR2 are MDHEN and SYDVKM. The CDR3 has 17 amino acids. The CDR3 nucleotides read TGTGCCAGCTTCTCCGGGACAGGGACCTCTGGGGCCAACGTCCTGACTTTC. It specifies CASFSGTGTSGANVLTF.

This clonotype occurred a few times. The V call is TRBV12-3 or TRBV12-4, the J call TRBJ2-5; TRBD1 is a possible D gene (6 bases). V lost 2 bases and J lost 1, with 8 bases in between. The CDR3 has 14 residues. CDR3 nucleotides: TGTGCCAGCAGTTTATGGGGGCCCCAAGAGACCCAGTACTTC. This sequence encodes CASSLWGPQETQYF.

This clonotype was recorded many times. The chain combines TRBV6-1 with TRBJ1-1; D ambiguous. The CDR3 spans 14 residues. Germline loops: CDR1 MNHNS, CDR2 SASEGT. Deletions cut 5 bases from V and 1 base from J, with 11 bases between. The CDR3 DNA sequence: TGTGCCAGCAGTCCCCCCCCCTGGAACACTGAAGCTTTCTTT. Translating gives CASSPPPWNTEAFF.

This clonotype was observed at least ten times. The CDR3 bases are TGTGCCAGCAGGCGACAGGGGGGGGACAATCAGCCCCAGCATTTT. Translating it yields CASRRQGGDNQPQHF. This rearrangement joins TRBV7-2 to TRBJ1-5; 9 bases fit TRBD1. Germline loops: CDR1 SGHTA, CDR2 FQGNSA. The J segment lost 3 bases and the V segment lost 6 bases, leaving 6 bases of the junction unmatched. The CDR3 runs to 15 residues.

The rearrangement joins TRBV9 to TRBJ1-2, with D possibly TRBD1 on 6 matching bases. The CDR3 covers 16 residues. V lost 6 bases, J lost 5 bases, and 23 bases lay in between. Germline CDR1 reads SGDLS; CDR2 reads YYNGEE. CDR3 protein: CASTPLGAKSIYGYTF. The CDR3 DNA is TGTGCCAGCACCCCGTTGGGGGCGAAATCTATTTATGGCTACACCTTC.

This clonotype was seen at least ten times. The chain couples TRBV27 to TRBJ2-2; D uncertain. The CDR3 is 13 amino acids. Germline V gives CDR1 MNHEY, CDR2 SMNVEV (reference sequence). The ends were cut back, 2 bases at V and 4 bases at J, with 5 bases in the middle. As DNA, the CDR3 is TGTGCCAGCAGTTTAGCGTTCACCGGGGAGCTGTTTTTT. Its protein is CASSLAFTGELFF.